The next 3 T cell receptor beta chains were all read from a single sample in a study of T cells in narcolepsy. The assay was immunoSEQ multiplex PCR, and TCRdb's table has in-frame clones only and misses some. The sample includes some 20,000 clones, 83% of them seen just once. The sequenced sample consisted of memory (CD45RA-) CD4+ T cells from blood. Receptors were obtained from a human donor in good health.

The rearrangement links TRBV20-1 to TRBJ1-1; D is undetermined. V dropped 2 bases and J dropped 8 bases, with 9 bases sitting between them. CDR3 length: 11 amino acids. Germline V CDR1 and CDR2: DFQATT, SNEGSKA (reference sequence). In DNA form, the CDR3 reads TGCAGTGCTAGAAGGGTTAGGGAAGCTTTCTTT. Translating it yields CSARRVREAFF.

The CDR3 region is CATLNTEAFF. The CDR3 region has the DNA TGTGCCACCCTAAACACTGAAGCTTTCTTT. The chain links TRBV6-6 to TRBJ1-1, with D uncertain. Germline-derived CDR1 and CDR2 are MNHNY and SVGAGI (reference sequence). V lost 10 bases, J lost 2 bases, and 5 bases lay in between. The CDR3 has 10 amino acids.

On this clone itself: The sample contains more than one DNA sequence encoding this CDR3. V is TRBV29-1 and J is TRBJ2-3; D is unresolved. The CDR3 is 10 residues long. Looked up from germline, CDR1 is SQVTM and CDR2 is ANQGSEA. V dropped 6 bases and J dropped 2 bases, with 3 bases sitting between them. Here the CDR3 reads CSVDTDTQYF. DNA of the CDR3: TGCAGCGTAGACACAGATACGCAGTATTTT.